The TCR beta chain described here comes from a study of blood T cell repertoires in COVID-19. In the study overall: COVID-19 samples collected from the United States, Italy and Spain covered acute and convalescent phases. T cells, B-cell-depleted T cells, or PBMCs provided the cDNA or gDNA that served as material.

Unmatched junction bases numbered 3, after V lost 2 bases and J lost 4 bases. Per germline, CDR1 SGHDT and CDR2 YYEEEE. The CDR3 contains 13 residues. Per the original methods: Researchers report that nucleated cell counts were estimated from reference gene primer amplification. Measured with immunoSEQ multiplex PCR; TCRdb has only the in-frame clones, and not every one. V, J and clone size reflect that table, while D and trimming were determined from the DNA. Of 65,000 to 85,000 clones in the sample, approximately 86% were seen once. This clone was counted a single time. The same CDR3 is also encoded by other DNA sequences in this sample. Seattle enrolled patients during active infection and tracked them longitudinally.

The V call is TRBV5-6, the J call TRBJ2-7; 7 positions agree with TRBD1. Sequencing used peripheral blood. This clonotype was sampled from a man older than 75 with COVID-19, enrolled during active disease. The DNA of the CDR3 is TGTGCCAGCAGCTTTAGGGGGCCGTACGAGCAGTACTTC. It yields the protein CASSFRGPYEQYF.